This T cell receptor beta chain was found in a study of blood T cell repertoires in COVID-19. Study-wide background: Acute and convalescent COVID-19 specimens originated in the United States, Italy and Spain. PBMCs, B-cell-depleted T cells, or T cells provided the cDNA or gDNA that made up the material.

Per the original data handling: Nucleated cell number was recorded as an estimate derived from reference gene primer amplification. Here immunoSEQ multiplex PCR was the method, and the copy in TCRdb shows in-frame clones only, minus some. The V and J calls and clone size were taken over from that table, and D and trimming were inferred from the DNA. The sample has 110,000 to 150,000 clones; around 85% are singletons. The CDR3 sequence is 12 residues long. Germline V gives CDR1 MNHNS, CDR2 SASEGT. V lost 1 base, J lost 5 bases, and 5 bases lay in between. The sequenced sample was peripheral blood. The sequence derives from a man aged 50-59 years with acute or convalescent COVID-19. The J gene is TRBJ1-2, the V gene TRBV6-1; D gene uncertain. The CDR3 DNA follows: TGTGCCAGCAGTGAAGGGGCTTATGGCTACACCTTC. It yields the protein CASSEGAYGYTF.